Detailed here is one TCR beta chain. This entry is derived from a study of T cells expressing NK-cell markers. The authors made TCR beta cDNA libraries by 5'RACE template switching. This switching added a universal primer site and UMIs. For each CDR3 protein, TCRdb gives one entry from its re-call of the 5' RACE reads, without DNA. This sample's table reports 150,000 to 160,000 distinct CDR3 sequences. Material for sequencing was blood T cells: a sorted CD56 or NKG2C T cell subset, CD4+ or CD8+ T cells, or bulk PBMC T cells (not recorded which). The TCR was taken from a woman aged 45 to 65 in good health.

CDR3 sequence: CASSQNGPGYGYTF. The V and J genes are TRBV14 and TRBJ1-2; the D call from TCRdb, TRBD1, cannot be confirmed without DNA. Germline values: CDR1 SGHDN, CDR2 FVKESK. The CDR3 loop spans 14 amino acids.